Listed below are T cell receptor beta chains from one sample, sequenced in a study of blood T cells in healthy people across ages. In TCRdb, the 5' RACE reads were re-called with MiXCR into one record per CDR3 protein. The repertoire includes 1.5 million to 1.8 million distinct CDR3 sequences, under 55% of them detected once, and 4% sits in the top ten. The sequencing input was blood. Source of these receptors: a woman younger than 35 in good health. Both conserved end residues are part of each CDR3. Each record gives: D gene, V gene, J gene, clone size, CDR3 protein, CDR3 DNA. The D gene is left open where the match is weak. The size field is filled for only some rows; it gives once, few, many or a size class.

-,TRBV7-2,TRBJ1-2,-,CASSFRRGNYGYTF,TGTGCCAGCAGCTTTCGCAGAGGAAACTATGGCTACACCTTC
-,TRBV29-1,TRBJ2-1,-,CSVEGGLYNEQFF,TGCAGCGTTGAAGGGGGGCTGTACAATGAGCAGTTCTTC
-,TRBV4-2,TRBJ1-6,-,CASSQESAGSSGAPHF,TGTGCCAGCAGCCAAGAATCGGCAGGGAGCAGCGGAGCCCCCCACTTT
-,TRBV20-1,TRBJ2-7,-,CSARNYLQTYEQYF,TGCAGTGCTAGAAACTATCTTCAAACTTACGAGCAGTACTTC
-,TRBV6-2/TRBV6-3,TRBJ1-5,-,CASTRDLSNQPQHF,TGTGCCAGCACTCGGGACCTTAGCAATCAGCCCCAGCATTTT
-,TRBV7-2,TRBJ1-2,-,CASSPARGGYGYTF,TGTGCCAGCAGCCCGGCGAGGGGCGGCTATGGCTACACCTTC
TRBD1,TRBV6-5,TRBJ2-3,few,CASTKAGGDTQYF,TGTGCCAGCACCAAGGCAGGGGGAGATACGCAGTATTTT
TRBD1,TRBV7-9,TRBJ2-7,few,CASSYWTGALNEQYF,TGTGCCAGCAGCTACTGGACAGGGGCACTTAACGAGCAGTACTTC
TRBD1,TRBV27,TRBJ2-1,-,CASSPWTGGIHNEQFF,TGTGCCAGCAGTCCCTGGACAGGGGGCATACACAATGAGCAGTTCTTC
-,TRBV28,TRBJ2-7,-,CASSLDEGGYEQYF,TGTGCCAGCAGTTTAGACGAGGGCGGCTACGAGCAGTACTTC
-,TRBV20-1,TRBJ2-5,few,CSARYEETQYF,TGCAGTGCTAGATACGAAGAGACCCAGTACTTC
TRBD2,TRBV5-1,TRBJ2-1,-,CASCRLAGDNEQFF,TGCGCCAGCTGCAGACTAGCGGGAGACAATGAGCAGTTCTTC
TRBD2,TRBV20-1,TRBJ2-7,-,CSAIFPGLAVYEQYF,TGCAGTGCTATCTTTCCGGGACTAGCGGTCTACGAGCAGTACTTC
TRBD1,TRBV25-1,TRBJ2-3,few,CASSELGQGVDTQYF,TGTGCCAGCAGTGAACTTGGACAGGGGGTAGATACGCAGTATTTT
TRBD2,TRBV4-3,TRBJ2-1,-,CASSLLTSGGANEQFF,TGCGCCAGCAGCCTCCTGACTAGCGGGGGGGCTAATGAGCAGTTCTTC
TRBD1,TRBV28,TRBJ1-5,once,CAIKTGDYSNQPQHF,TGTGCCATTAAGACAGGGGATTATAGCAATCAGCCCCAGCATTTT
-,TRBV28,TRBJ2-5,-,CASSFNINRVLVYEHYF,TGTGCCAGCAGTTTCAACATAAACAGGGTTTTAGTCTACGAGCATTACTTC
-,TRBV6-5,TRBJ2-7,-,CASSYSPTRGRQYF,TGTGCCAGCAGTTACTCGCCCACCCGGGGGAGACAGTACTTC
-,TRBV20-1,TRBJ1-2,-,CSARGPILGSGYGYTF,TGCAGTGCTAGAGGACCGATTTTGGGGAGCGGCTATGGCTACACCTTC
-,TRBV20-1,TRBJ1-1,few,CSAPPSTEAFF,TGCAGTGCTCCTCCCAGTACTGAAGCTTTCTTT
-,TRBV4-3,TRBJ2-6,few,CASSQDKGVAGANVLTF,TGCGCCAGCAGCCAAGATAAGGGGGTAGCTGGGGCCAACGTCCTGACTTTC
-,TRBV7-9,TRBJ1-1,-,CASSPSRGQNTEAFF,TGTGCCAGCAGCCCAAGCCGCGGACAGAACACTGAAGCTTTCTTT
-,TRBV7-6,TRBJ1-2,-,CASSLGSGAHGYTF,TGTGCCAGCAGCTTGGGCTCAGGGGCCCATGGCTACACCTTC
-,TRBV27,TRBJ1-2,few,CASSLYGGYGYTF,TGTGCCAGCAGTTTATACGGGGGCTATGGCTACACCTTC
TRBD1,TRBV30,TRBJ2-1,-,CAWNPNRGNNEQFF,TGTGCCTGGAATCCCAACAGGGGGAACAATGAGCAGTTCTTC
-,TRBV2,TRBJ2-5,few,CATPVRDPETQYF,TGTGCCACCCCAGTCCGCGACCCAGAGACCCAGTACTTC
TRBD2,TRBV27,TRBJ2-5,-,CASSLYVAGAYNEQYF,TGTGCCAGCAGTTTATATGTAGCGGGGGCTTACAATGAGCAGTACTTC
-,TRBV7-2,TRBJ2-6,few,CASSRSSISGANVLTF,TGTGCCAGCTCTAGGAGTTCTATCTCTGGGGCCAACGTCCTGACTTTC
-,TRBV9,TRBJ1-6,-,CASSVASSPLHF,TGTGCCAGCAGCGTAGCTAGTTCACCCCTCCACTTT
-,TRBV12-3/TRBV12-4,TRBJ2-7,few,CASSPGGTTSPYEQYF,TGTGCCAGCAGCCCGGGCGGGACAACCTCCCCCTACGAGCAGTACTTC
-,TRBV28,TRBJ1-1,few,CASSLIGPEAFF,TGTGCCAGCAGTTTGATAGGGCCTGAAGCTTTCTTT
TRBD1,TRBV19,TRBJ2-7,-,CASSEGQGWIQYF,TGTGCCAGTAGTGAGGGACAGGGTTGGATTCAGTACTTC
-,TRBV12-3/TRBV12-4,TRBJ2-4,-,CASRPSGVKNIQYF,TGTGCCAGCAGACCGTCGGGGGTCAAAAACATTCAGTACTTC
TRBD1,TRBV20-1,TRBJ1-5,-,CSARQGVFSYSNQPQHF,TGCAGTGCTAGACAGGGGGTTTTCTCTTATAGCAATCAGCCCCAGCATTTT
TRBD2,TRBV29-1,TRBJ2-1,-,CSGGLAFPNNEQFF,TGCAGCGGGGGACTAGCCTTTCCTAACAATGAGCAGTTCTTC
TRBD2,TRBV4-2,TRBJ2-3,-,CASSQVFGGGTEYTDTQYF,TGTGCCAGCAGCCAGGTCTTCGGGGGGGGGACGGAATACACAGATACGCAGTATTTT
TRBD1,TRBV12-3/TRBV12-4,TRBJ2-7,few,CASSPGTGHEQYF,TGTGCCAGCAGCCCCGGGACAGGGCACGAGCAGTACTTC
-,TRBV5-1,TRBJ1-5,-,CASSLDSGGGQPQHF,TGCGCCAGCAGCTTGGATTCCGGGGGCGGACAGCCCCAGCATTTT
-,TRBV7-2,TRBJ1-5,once,CASSSLGDGGQPQHF,TGTGCCAGCAGCTCTTTAGGGGATGGTGGTCAGCCCCAGCATTTT
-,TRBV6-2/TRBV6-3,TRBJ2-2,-,CASSSQDLSIGELFF,TGTGCCAGCAGTTCCCAGGACTTAAGCATCGGGGAGCTGTTTTTT
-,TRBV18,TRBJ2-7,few,CASSPIITALEEQYF,TGTGCCAGCTCACCAATTATAACGGCCCTGGAAGAGCAGTACTTC
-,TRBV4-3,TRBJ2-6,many,CASSQDIQFITSGANVLTF,TGCGCCAGCAGCCAAGATATACAGTTTATTACCTCTGGGGCCAACGTCCTGACTTTC
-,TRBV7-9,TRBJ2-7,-,CASSTARTNEQYF,TGTGCCAGCAGCACCGCCCGCACCAATGAGCAGTACTTC